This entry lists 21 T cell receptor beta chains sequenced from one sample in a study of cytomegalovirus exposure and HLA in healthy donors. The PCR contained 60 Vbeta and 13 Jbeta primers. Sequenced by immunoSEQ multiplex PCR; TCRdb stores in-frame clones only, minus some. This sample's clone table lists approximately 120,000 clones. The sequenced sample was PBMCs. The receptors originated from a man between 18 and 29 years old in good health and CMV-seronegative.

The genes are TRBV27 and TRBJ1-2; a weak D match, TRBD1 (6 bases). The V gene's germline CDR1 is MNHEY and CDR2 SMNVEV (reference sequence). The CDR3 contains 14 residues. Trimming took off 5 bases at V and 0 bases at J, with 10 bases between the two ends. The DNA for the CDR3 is TGTGCCAGCAGTGAACAGGGCCCTAACTATGGCTACACCTTC. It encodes CASSEQGPNYGYTF.

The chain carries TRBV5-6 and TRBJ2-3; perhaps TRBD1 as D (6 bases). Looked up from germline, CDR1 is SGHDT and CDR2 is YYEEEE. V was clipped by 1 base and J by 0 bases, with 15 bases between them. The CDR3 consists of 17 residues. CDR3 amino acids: CASSLLSGVGSTDTQYF. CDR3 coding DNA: TGTGCCAGCAGCTTGTTGTCAGGGGTGGGTAGCACAGATACGCAGTATTTT.

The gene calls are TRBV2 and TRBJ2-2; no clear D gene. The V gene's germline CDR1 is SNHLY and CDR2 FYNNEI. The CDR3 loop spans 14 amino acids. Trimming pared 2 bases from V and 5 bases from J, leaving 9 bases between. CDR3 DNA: TGTGCCAGCAGTGAAAACGGGTGGACCGGGGAGCTGTTTTTT. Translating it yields CASSENGWTGELFF.

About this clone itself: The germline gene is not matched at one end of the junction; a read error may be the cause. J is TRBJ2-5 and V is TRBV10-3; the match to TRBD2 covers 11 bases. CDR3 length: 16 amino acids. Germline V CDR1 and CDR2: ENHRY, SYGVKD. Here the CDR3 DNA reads TGTGCCATCAGTGGTTTAGCGGGAGGGCCAGGAGAGACCCGGTACTTC. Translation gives CAISGLAGGPGETRYF.

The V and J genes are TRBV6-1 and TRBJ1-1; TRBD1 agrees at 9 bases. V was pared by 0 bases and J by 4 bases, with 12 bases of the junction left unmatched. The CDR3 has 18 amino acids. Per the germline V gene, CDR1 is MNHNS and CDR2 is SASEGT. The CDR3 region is CASSEALRDRVLSTEAFF. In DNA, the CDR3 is TGTGCCAGCAGTGAAGCGCTTCGGGACAGGGTCCTTTCCACTGAAGCTTTCTTT.

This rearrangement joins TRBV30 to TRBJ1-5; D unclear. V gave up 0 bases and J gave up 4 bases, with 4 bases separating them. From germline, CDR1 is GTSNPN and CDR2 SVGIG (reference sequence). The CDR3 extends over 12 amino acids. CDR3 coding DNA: TGTGCCTGGAGTGTACTGAATCAGCCCCAGCATTTT. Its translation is CAWSVLNQPQHF.

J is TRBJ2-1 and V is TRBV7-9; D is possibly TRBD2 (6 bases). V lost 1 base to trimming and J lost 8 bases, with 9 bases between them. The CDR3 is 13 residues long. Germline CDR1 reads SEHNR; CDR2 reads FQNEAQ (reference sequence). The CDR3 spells CASSLERRDEQFF. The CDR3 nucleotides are TGTGCCAGCAGCTTAGAACGGAGGGATGAGCAGTTCTTC.

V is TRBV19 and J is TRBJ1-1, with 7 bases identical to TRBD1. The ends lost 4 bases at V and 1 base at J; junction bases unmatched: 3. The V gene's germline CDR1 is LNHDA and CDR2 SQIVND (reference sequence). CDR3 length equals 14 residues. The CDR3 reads CASSTGQPNTEAFF. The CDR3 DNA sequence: TGTGCCAGTAGTACGGGACAGCCGAACACTGAAGCTTTCTTT. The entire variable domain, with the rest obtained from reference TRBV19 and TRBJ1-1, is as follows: DGGITQSPKYLFRKEGQNVTLSCEQNLNHDAMYWYRQDPGQGLRLIYYSQIVNDFQKGDIAEGYSVSREKKESFPLTVTSAQKNPTAFYLCASSTGQPNTEAFFGQGTRLTVV.

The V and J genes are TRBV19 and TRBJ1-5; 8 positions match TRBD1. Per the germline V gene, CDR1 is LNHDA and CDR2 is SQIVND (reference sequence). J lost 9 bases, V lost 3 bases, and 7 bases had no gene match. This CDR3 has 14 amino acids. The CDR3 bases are TGTGCCAGTAGTATTCAGGCAGGGGGCCTGCCCCAGCATTTT. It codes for CASSIQAGGLPQHF.

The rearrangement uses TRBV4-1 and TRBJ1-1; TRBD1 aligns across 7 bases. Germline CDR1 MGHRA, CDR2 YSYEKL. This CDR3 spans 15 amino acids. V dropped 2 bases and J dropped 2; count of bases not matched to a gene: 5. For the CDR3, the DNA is TGCGCCAGCAGCCAACATGACAGGGATAACACTGAAGCTTTCTTT. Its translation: CASSQHDRDNTEAFF.

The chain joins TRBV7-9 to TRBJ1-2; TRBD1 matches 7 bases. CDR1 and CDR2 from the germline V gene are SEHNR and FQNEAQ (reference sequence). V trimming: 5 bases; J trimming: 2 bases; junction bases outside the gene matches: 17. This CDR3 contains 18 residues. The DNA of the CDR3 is TGTGCCAGCAGCACCAGCGGTCGGGACAGTTCTGGGAACTATGGCTACACCTTC. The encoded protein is CASSTSGRDSSGNYGYTF.

This CDR3 is CASTQGTGGTQYF. CDR3 in DNA: TGTGCCAGCACCCAAGGGACGGGGGGGACCCAGTACTTC. J is TRBJ2-5 and V is TRBV27; TRBD2 matches at 7 bases. The CDR3 is 13 amino acids. Losses at the gene ends were 7 bases for V and 7 bases for J; bases not matched to a gene: 9. Germline V gene lookup returns CDR1 MNHEY and CDR2 SMNVEV (reference sequence).

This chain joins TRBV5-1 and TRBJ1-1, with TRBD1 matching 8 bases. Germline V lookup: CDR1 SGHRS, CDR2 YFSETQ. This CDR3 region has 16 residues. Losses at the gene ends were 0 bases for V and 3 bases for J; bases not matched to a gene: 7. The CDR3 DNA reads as TGCGCCAGCAGCTTGGTGGCAGGGGGCGCCGACACTGAAGCTTTCTTT. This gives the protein CASSLVAGGADTEAFF.

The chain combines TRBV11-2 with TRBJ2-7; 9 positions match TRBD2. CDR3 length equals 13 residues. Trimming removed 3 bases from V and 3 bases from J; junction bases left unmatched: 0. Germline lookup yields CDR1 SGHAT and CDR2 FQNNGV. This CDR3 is CASSFSGSYEQYF. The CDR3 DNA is TGTGCCAGCAGCTTTAGCGGGAGCTACGAGCAGTACTTC.

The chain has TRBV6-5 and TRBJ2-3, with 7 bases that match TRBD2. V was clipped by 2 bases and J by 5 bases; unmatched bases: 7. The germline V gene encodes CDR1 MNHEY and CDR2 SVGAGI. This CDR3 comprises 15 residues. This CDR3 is CASSYEGGPVDTQYF. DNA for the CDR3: TGTGCCAGCAGTTACGAGGGAGGGCCTGTAGATACGCAGTATTTT.

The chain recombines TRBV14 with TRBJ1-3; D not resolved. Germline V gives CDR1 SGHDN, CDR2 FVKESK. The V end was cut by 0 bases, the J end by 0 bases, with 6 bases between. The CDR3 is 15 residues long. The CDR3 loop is CASSQDLYSGNTIYF. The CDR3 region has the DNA TGTGCCAGCAGCCAAGATCTCTACTCTGGAAACACCATATATTTT.

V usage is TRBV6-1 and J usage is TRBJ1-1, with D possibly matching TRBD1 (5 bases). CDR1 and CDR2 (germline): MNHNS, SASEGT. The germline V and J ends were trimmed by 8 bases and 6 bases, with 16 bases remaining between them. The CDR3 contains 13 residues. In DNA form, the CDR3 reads TGTGCCAGCGGACGTAAGGGGTACTCTGAAGCTTTCTTT. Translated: CASGRKGYSEAFF.

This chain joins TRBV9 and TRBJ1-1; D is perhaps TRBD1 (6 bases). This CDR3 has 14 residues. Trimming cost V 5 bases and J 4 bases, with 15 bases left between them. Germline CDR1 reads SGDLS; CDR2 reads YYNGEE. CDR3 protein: CASRPDSRGTEAFF. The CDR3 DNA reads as TGTGCCAGCAGACCGGACAGTCGCGGCACTGAAGCTTTCTTT.

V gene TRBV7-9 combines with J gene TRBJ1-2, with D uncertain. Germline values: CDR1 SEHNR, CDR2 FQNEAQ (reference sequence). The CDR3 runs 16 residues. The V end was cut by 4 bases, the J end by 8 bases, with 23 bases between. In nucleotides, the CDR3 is TGTGCCAGCAGCTGTAGTTATCTCGGGTTAGGAACCGGCTACACCTTC. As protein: CASSCSYLGLGTGYTF.

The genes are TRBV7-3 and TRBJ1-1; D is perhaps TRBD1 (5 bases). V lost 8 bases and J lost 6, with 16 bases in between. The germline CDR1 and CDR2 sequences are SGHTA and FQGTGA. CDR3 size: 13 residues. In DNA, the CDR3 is TGTGCCAGCCGGCGCGGTCCGGGGGCTGAAGCTTTCTTT. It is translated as CASRRGPGAEAFF. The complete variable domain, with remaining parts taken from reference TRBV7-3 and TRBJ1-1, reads GAGVSQTPSNKVTEKGKYVELRCDPISGHTALYWYRQSLGQGPEFLIYFQGTGAADDSGLPNDRFFAVRPEGSVSTLKIQRTERGDSAVYLCASRRGPGAEAFFGQGTRLTVV.

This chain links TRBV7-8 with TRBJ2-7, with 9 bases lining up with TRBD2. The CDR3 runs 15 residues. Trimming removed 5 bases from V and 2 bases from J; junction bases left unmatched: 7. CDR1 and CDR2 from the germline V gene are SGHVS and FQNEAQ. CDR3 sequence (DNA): TGTGCCAGCAGCGCACCTAGCGGGGCTACCTACGAGCAGTACTTC. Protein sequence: CASSAPSGATYEQYF.